These 2 T cell receptor beta chains originate from one sample sequenced in a study of resident and recirculating memory T cells in vitiligo. The data were produced by immunoSEQ multiplex PCR, yet TCRdb's version contains in-frame clones alone and is incomplete. The sample consists of fewer than 80,000 clones, approximately 89% of them appearing once. The material sequenced was blood. These receptors all stem from a male donor with vitiligo.

In the case of this clone: Other DNA variants within this sample encode the same CDR3. The chain links TRBV7-9 to TRBJ1-1, with D possibly being TRBD1 (5 bases). Germline V gene lookup returns CDR1 SEHNR and CDR2 FQNEAQ (reference sequence). V gave up 3 bases and J gave up 3 bases, with 5 bases separating them. The CDR3 has 12 amino acids. CDR3 region: CASSFRDTEAFF. The DNA for the CDR3 is TGTGCCAGCAGCTTCAGGGACACTGAAGCTTTCTTT.

This clone showed up just once. This rearrangement joins TRBV5-1 to TRBJ2-3, with 11 nucleotides matching TRBD1. This CDR3 has 17 amino acids. The V and J ends lost 2 bases and 0 bases, in that order; junction bases with no gene match: 5. The germline gives CDR1 SGHRS, CDR2 YFSETQ. This chain's CDR3 is CASSFGGQGVSTDTQYF. The CDR3 region has the DNA TGCGCCAGCAGCTTCGGGGGACAGGGGGTAAGCACAGATACGCAGTATTTT.